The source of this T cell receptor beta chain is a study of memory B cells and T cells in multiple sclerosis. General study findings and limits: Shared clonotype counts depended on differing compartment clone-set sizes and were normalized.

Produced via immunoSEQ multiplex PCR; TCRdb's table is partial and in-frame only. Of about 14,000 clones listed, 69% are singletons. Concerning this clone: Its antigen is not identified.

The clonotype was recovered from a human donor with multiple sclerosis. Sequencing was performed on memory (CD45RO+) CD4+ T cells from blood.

CDR3 sequence reads: CASSRVWDTEAFF. The DNA for the CDR3 is TGTGCCAGCAGTCGGGTGTGGGACACTGAAGCTTTCTTT. The chain couples TRBV6-5 to TRBJ1-1; no firm D call. Germline CDR1 reads MNHEY; CDR2 reads SVGAGI. Between the trimmed V and J ends, which lost 5 bases and 3 bases, there was a span of 10 bases. The CDR3 has 13 amino acids.